One TCR beta chain is described in this entry. The antigen is undetermined. The data were taken from a study of T cells after yellow fever vaccination. Study-level points and caveats: Reappearing after the booster were most of the clones from primary vaccination (around 96% CD4, around 88% CD8). CD4 and CD8 compartments shared a small share of clonotypes, likely from convergent recombination.

In germline, CDR1 is SGHTA, CDR2 FQGNSA. Germline trimming cut 8 bases from V and 2 bases from J; bases unmatched to any gene: 3. The CDR3 consists of 14 residues. 5'RACE template switching added a universal primer site and UMIs to TCR cDNA. Using its own MiXCR run on the 5' RACE reads, TCRdb lists one record per CDR3 protein. The sample consists of approximately 510,000 distinct CDR3 sequences, 21% of them appearing once. The sample was PBMCs, taken 21 days after the first yellow fever vaccination. The rearrangement uses TRBV7-2 and TRBJ1-6, with 7 bases aligning to TRBD1. The source is a man in his late teens or twenties who received the YFV17D yellow fever vaccine. Here the CDR3 reads CASAGQAYNSPLHF. Written as DNA, the CDR3 is TGTGCCAGCGCCGGACAGGCCTATAATTCACCCCTCCACTTT.